This passage covers 19 T cell receptor beta chains from one sample sequenced in a study of blood T cell repertoires in COVID-19. Assay: immunoSEQ multiplex PCR; the TCRdb copy retains only in-frame clones and omits some. The table shows over 150,000 clones, with 82% occurring only once. Sequencing was done on a sample of peripheral blood. These receptors all stem from a woman of 80 years or more with active or convalescent COVID-19.

The V and J genes are TRBV7-6 and TRBJ1-1; D remains unclear. Germline V gene sequence: CDR1 SGHVS, CDR2 FNYEAQ. V lost 5 bases, J lost 1 base, and 14 bases lay in between. This CDR3 comprises 15 residues. This CDR3 is CASSPRGDSNTEAFF. In nucleotides, the CDR3 is TGTGCCAGCAGCCCCCGAGGAGATTCGAACACTGAAGCTTTCTTT.

The V and J genes are TRBV9 and TRBJ2-1; 7 positions agree with TRBD2. Germline lookup yields CDR1 SGDLS and CDR2 YYNGEE. J was trimmed by 3 bases and V by 0 bases; bases with no gene match: 3. The CDR3 runs to 15 residues. CDR3 DNA sequence: TGTGCCAGCAGCGTAGTTGGCGGGAGCTACAATGAGCAGTTCTTC. Protein: CASSVVGGSYNEQFF.

The chain carries TRBV19 and TRBJ1-2; 7 bases line up with TRBD1. The V gene's germline CDR1 is LNHDA and CDR2 SQIVND (reference sequence). This CDR3 is 13 amino acids long. The junction had 5 bases not matched to a gene; V was cut back by 6 bases and J by 4 bases. The CDR3 spells CASSLTGSYGYTF. Written as DNA, the CDR3 is TGTGCCAGTAGCTTGACAGGGTCCTATGGCTACACCTTC.

Worth noting for this clone: The same CDR3 is also encoded by other DNA sequences in this sample. This chain uses TRBV6-5 with TRBJ2-7; D is undetermined. Germline V CDR1 and CDR2: MNHEY, SVGAGI. Trimming shortened V by 0 bases and J by 0 bases, and 9 bases separated the two germline ends. This CDR3 is 15 amino acids long. DNA for the CDR3: TGTGCCAGCAGTTACTCCGGCGGTAGCTCCTACGAGCAGTACTTC. Encoded protein: CASSYSGGSSYEQYF.

The chain recombines TRBV7-9 with TRBJ1-4; D gene uncertain. The germline V gene has CDR1 SEHNR and CDR2 FQNEAQ (reference sequence). CDR3 length: 16 residues. V lost 3 bases, J lost 8 bases, and 19 bases lay in between. The CDR3: CASSLTGRAGEEKLFF. The CDR3 DNA reads as TGTGCCAGCAGCTTGACCGGGAGGGCGGGAGAAGAAAAACTGTTTTTT.

The J gene is TRBJ2-3, the V gene TRBV7-3, with 14 bases that match TRBD2. Trimming at V came to 5 bases and at J to 6 bases, leaving 7 bases not matched to a gene. CDR1 and CDR2 (germline): SGHTA, FQGTGA. This CDR3 comprises 16 residues. This CDR3 reads CASSIGTSGSHDTQYF. The DNA for the CDR3 is TGTGCCAGCAGCATCGGGACTAGCGGGAGTCACGATACGCAGTATTTT.

This rearrangement joins TRBV7-9 to TRBJ1-6; 10 bases match TRBD1. In germline, CDR1 is SEHNR, CDR2 FQNEAQ (reference sequence). The CDR3 has 14 amino acids. J was trimmed by 9 bases and V by 5 bases; bases with no gene match: 4. CDR3 in amino acids: CASSVGQGISPLHF. The CDR3 nucleotides are TGTGCCAGCAGCGTGGGACAGGGGATTTCACCCCTCCACTTT.

In its sample, this clone was seen once. The chain uses TRBV6-1 and TRBJ2-1; 8 bases fit TRBD2. CDR1 and CDR2 (germline): MNHNS, SASEGT. CDR3 length: 16 residues. With V trimmed by 4 bases and J by 3 bases, 8 bases remained unmatched. The CDR3 loop is CASSGSAGGLYNEQFF. The CDR3 DNA reads TGTGCCAGCAGTGGTTCCGCGGGAGGACTCTACAATGAGCAGTTCTTC.

In this sample, this clone turned up once. The chain uses TRBV24-1 and TRBJ1-3, with D perhaps TRBD1 (5 bases). V gave up 6 bases and J gave up 2 bases, with 13 bases separating them. This CDR3 comprises 15 residues. The germline V gene has CDR1 KGHDR and CDR2 SFDVKD. The DNA of the CDR3 is TGTGCCACCAGTCCGACAGAGGACCCTGGAAACACCATATATTTT. Residues: CATSPTEDPGNTIYF.

The CDR3 nucleotides read TGTGCCAGCAGCAAGGGACTCGGAGAAAAACTGTTTTTT. Amino acid sequence: CASSKGLGEKLFF. The genes are TRBV2 and TRBJ1-4; D is perhaps TRBD1 (5 bases). The germline CDR1 and CDR2 sequences are SNHLY and FYNNEI. The CDR3 is 13 amino acids. V lost 6 bases and J lost 8, with 13 bases in between.

The J gene is TRBJ1-5, the V gene TRBV28; 7 bases fit TRBD1. From germline, CDR1 is MDHEN and CDR2 SYDVKM. CDR3 length: 17 amino acids. The V gene end was trimmed by 6 bases and the J gene end by 1 base; junction bases not matched to a gene: 12. The CDR3 loop reads CASSAETGWWSNQPQHF. DNA for the CDR3: TGTGCCAGCAGCGCAGAGACAGGGTGGTGGAGCAATCAGCCCCAGCATTTT.

The gene calls are TRBV7-2 and TRBJ1-1; D uncertain. V was shortened by 5 bases and J by 1 base, with 11 bases between the two germline ends. This CDR3 is 14 amino acids long. Per germline, CDR1 SGHTA and CDR2 FQGNSA. The CDR3 nucleotides are TGTGCCAGCAGCCGTGGACGGGGGAACACTGAAGCTTTCTTT. Protein: CASSRGRGNTEAFF.

The chain is built from TRBV7-3 and TRBJ2-1; TRBD2 is a possible D gene (6 bases). Trimming left V 1 base short and J 2 bases short, with 12 bases between. This CDR3 is 16 amino acids long. Per the germline V gene, CDR1 is SGHTA and CDR2 is FQGTGA. CDR3: CASSLRWRDPYNEQFF. In DNA, the CDR3 is TGTGCCAGCAGCTTAAGGTGGCGGGATCCCTACAATGAGCAGTTCTTC.

This sequence joins TRBV5-1 and TRBJ2-6, with 7 bases that match TRBD1. CDR3 length: 15 amino acids. Germline CDR1 reads SGHRS; CDR2 reads YFSETQ. Unmatched junction bases numbered 5, after V lost 6 bases and J lost 2 bases. The CDR3 bases are TGCGCCAGCACCCTGGGGACAGCTGGGGCCAACGTCCTGACTTTC. Its translation: CASTLGTAGANVLTF.

J is TRBJ1-2 and V is TRBV7-2; 9 positions match TRBD1. The J segment lost 4 bases and the V segment lost 6 bases, leaving 15 bases of the junction unmatched. CDR3 length: 17 residues. Germline V gives CDR1 SGHTA, CDR2 FQGNSA. The CDR3 reads CASSPTATTGGVYGYTF. The CDR3 region has the DNA TGTGCCAGCAGTCCAACCGCAACGACAGGGGGGGTCTATGGCTACACCTTC.

The chain uses TRBV5-6 and TRBJ1-2, with 7 bases lining up with TRBD1. Germline CDR1 is SGHDT and CDR2 is YYEEEE. The CDR3 extends over 15 amino acids. V shed 7 bases and J 2 bases; nucleotides not matched to a gene: 11. The CDR3 spells CASLKTGALNYGYTF. The CDR3 DNA sequence: TGTGCCAGCCTAAAAACAGGGGCTTTGAACTATGGCTACACCTTC.

In this sample, this clone turned up many times. The V call is TRBV5-1, the J call TRBJ2-7; 7 nucleotides agree with TRBD1. J gave up 6 bases and V 4 bases, and 13 bases lay outside the gene matches. The CDR3 is 15 residues long. Per the germline V gene, CDR1 is SGHRS and CDR2 is YFSETQ. CDR3 bases: TGCGCCAGCAGCCTTCTCATCAGGGGGTTAGGCGAGCAGTACTTC. Translated, it gives CASSLLIRGLGEQYF.

A note on this clone: Other DNA sequences from this sample encode an identical CDR3 as well. V and J are TRBV9 and TRBJ2-1, with TRBD2 matching over 7 bases. Germline CDR1 and CDR2: SGDLS and YYNGEE. V was clipped by 0 bases and J by 0 bases; unmatched bases: 3. This CDR3 is built from 16 residues. CDR3 sequence reads: CASSVAGGSSYNEQFF. The CDR3 nucleotides read TGTGCCAGCAGCGTAGCGGGCGGGAGCTCCTACAATGAGCAGTTCTTC.

The chain's CDR3 is CASSLDLWDTTGELFF. The CDR3 DNA reads TGCGCCAGCAGCTTGGATTTATGGGACACCACCGGGGAGCTGTTTTTT. V and J are TRBV5-1 and TRBJ2-2, with D maybe TRBD1 (6 bases). The CDR3 extends over 16 amino acids. The V end was cut by 0 bases, the J end by 4 bases, with 13 bases between. The V gene's germline CDR1 is SGHRS and CDR2 YFSETQ.